A single sample is the source of the 32 T cell receptor beta chains below, sequenced in a study of T cell responses to AZD1222 COVID-19 vaccine. This table comes from immunoSEQ multiplex PCR, and its TCRdb copy is limited to in-frame clones, with some not included. The table records tens of thousands of clones, approximately 91% of them present only once. The sample in question was peripheral blood, obtained on day 0 of AZD1222 vaccination. These receptors were collected from an adult in good health.

CDR3 amino acids: CASTRQGREPQHF. CDR3 sequence (DNA): TGTGCCAGCACCCGACAGGGTCGGGAGCCCCAGCATTTT. The V gene is TRBV18, the J gene TRBJ1-5; 7 nucleotides agree with TRBD1. V gave up 8 bases and J gave up 8 bases; unmatched junction bases: 9. Germline V gene lookup returns CDR1 KGHSH and CDR2 LQKENI. This CDR3 comprises 13 residues.

This clone showed up just a few times. The chain is built from TRBV12-3 or TRBV12-4 and TRBJ2-1; no clear D gene. The V gene lost 3 bases and the J gene lost 3 bases, with 3 bases spanning the gap. The CDR3 spans 12 residues. The DNA of the CDR3 is TGTGCCAGCAGTTTCTACTACAATGAGCAGTTCTTC. Residues: CASSFYYNEQFF.

The J gene is TRBJ2-3, the V gene TRBV6-5; D is unresolved. Trimming cost V 7 bases and J 7 bases, with 9 bases left between them. The CDR3 consists of 11 residues. The germline gives CDR1 MNHEY, CDR2 SVGAGI. This CDR3 is CASIYTHTQYF. CDR3 nucleotide sequence: TGTGCCAGCATTTATACGCATACGCAGTATTTT.

V and J are TRBV27 and TRBJ2-1; tentatively, D is TRBD1 or TRBD2 (5 bases each). This CDR3 is built from 15 residues. Looked up from germline, CDR1 is MNHEY and CDR2 is SMNVEV (reference sequence). Trimming took 2 bases from V and 3 from J, leaving 11 bases between them. CDR3 residues: CASSLSGDLYNEQFF. The CDR3 nucleotides read TGTGCCAGCAGTTTAAGTGGGGACCTCTACAATGAGCAGTTCTTC.

The genes are TRBV4-2 and TRBJ1-2, with D possibly TRBD1 on 5 matching bases. V lost 1 base and J lost 4, with 25 bases in between. Germline loops: CDR1 LGHNA, CDR2 YNFKEQ. This CDR3 spans 19 amino acids. The CDR3 spells CASSQVFSGASKSSYGYTF. CDR3 sequence (DNA): TGTGCCAGCAGCCAAGTTTTTTCCGGGGCCTCCAAGAGTAGCTATGGCTACACCTTC.

The rearrangement uses TRBV6-1 and TRBJ2-7, with 9 bases that match TRBD1. Per the germline V gene, CDR1 is MNHNS and CDR2 is SASEGT. J was trimmed by 5 bases and V by 3 bases; bases with no gene match: 11. This CDR3 has 16 amino acids. The CDR3 nucleotides read TGTGCCAGCAGTGAGGGCTTCGGGACAGGGTCCCACGAGCAGTACTTC. It is translated as CASSEGFGTGSHEQYF.

The chain has TRBV19 and TRBJ2-2; 8 bases match TRBD2. CDR1 and CDR2 from the germline V gene are LNHDA and SQIVND (reference sequence). The V and J ends lost 7 bases and 7 bases, in that order; junction bases with no gene match: 8. This CDR3 has 14 residues. CDR3 DNA sequence: TGTGCCAGTACTCGCCGGGGGGGCAACGGGGAGCTGTTTTTT. As protein: CASTRRGGNGELFF.

The chain uses TRBV25-1 and TRBJ1-2; no clear D. CDR3 length equals 13 residues. Germline lookup yields CDR1 MGHDK and CDR2 SYGVNS. Trimming pared 1 base from V and 5 bases from J, leaving 8 bases between. The CDR3 DNA is TGTGCCAGCAGTGAATCCGGGTTGTATGGCTACACCTTC. Amino acids: CASSESGLYGYTF.

The chain joins TRBV7-2 to TRBJ2-7; tentative D call: TRBD2 (5 bases). Germline V gene data show CDR1 as SGHTA and CDR2 as FQGNSA. Trimming removed 6 bases from V and 6 bases from J, with 15 bases in between. The CDR3 is 13 residues long. The CDR3 region has the DNA TGTGCCAGCAGTCCAACCTCGCGGGCCGAGCAGTACTTC. Its translation is CASSPTSRAEQYF. Full variable domain (remainder filled in from reference TRBV7-2 and TRBJ2-7): GAGVSQSPSNKVTEKGKDVELRCDPISGHTALYWYRQSLGQGLEFLIYFQGNSAPDKSGLPSDRFSAERTGGSVSTLTIQRTQQEDSAVYLCASSPTSRAEQYFGPGTRLTVT.

The V gene is TRBV10-1, the J gene TRBJ2-7, with 11 bases aligning to TRBD1. Unmatched junction bases numbered 6, after V lost 5 bases and J lost 6 bases. The CDR3 covers 14 residues. Germline loops: CDR1 WNHNN, CDR2 SYGVQD (reference sequence). Here the CDR3 DNA reads TGCGCCAGCAGTCGAGCCGGGACAGGGGGCGAGCAGTACTTC. Translated, it gives CASSRAGTGGEQYF.

This clone turned up a few times. V and J are TRBV19 and TRBJ1-2, with TRBD1 identical over 8 bases. This CDR3 spans 15 amino acids. Germline CDR1 LNHDA, CDR2 SQIVND (reference sequence). Trimming cost V 7 bases and J 2 bases; bases outside gene matches: 9. The CDR3 here is CASKDARGRNYGYTF. DNA for the CDR3: TGTGCCAGTAAGGACGCCAGGGGGCGCAACTATGGCTACACCTTC.

The chain has TRBV6-4 and TRBJ2-1; 7 bases are shared with TRBD1. Trimming removed 6 bases from V and 7 bases from J; junction bases left unmatched: 9. CDR3 size: 14 residues. CDR1 and CDR2 (germline): MRHNA, SNTAGT. The CDR3 region is CASRPDRASNEQFF. The CDR3, as DNA: TGTGCCAGCAGACCCGACAGGGCGAGTAATGAGCAGTTCTTC.

This sequence joins TRBV7-9 and TRBJ2-1, with D possibly matching TRBD1 (6 bases). The CDR3 runs to 15 residues. V lost 3 bases to trimming and J lost 7 bases, with 16 bases between them. CDR1 is SEHNR, CDR2 FQNEAQ, per germline (reference sequence). The CDR3 region is CASSFWAGDENEQFF. The CDR3 DNA sequence: TGTGCCAGCAGCTTCTGGGCAGGGGATGAAAATGAGCAGTTCTTC.

This sequence joins TRBV5-1 and TRBJ2-6; D may be TRBD1 (6 bases). V gave up 5 bases and J gave up 4 bases, with 13 bases separating them. The CDR3 is 15 residues long. CDR1 is SGHRS, CDR2 YFSETQ, per germline. The CDR3 protein is CASSPMGAGANVLTF. The CDR3 nucleotides are TGCGCCAGCAGTCCCATGGGGGCAGGGGCCAACGTCCTGACTTTC.

The CDR3 sequence: CASSENPDRNTEAFF. The CDR3 nucleotides are TGTGCCAGCAGTGAGAACCCGGACAGGAACACTGAAGCTTTCTTT. This chain links TRBV6-6 with TRBJ1-1; D perhaps matches TRBD1 (6 bases). Germline loops: CDR1 MNHNY, CDR2 SVGAGI (reference sequence). V dropped 5 bases and J dropped 1 base, with 14 bases sitting between them. There are 15 residues in the CDR3.

The chain carries TRBV30 and TRBJ2-3; D unresolved. Looked up from germline, CDR1 is GTSNPN and CDR2 is SVGIG (reference sequence). The CDR3 sequence is 12 residues long. V dropped 5 bases and J dropped 2 bases, with 8 bases sitting between them. CDR3 coding DNA: TGTGCCTGGGGGTACTCCACAGATACGCAGTATTTT. Protein product: CAWGYSTDTQYF.

V and J are TRBV2 and TRBJ2-7; 7 bases agree with TRBD1. This CDR3 has 15 amino acids. The J segment lost 2 bases and the V segment lost 7 bases, leaving 11 bases of the junction unmatched. Germline V gene sequence: CDR1 SNHLY, CDR2 FYNNEI. DNA of the CDR3: TGTGCCAGCACCCGAACGTGGACAGGACCCTACGAGCAGTACTTC. Translation: CASTRTWTGPYEQYF.

The chain employs TRBV3-1 (or the pseudogene TRBV3-2) and TRBJ1-2; D unresolved. The V gene lost 0 bases and the J gene lost 6 bases, with 8 bases spanning the gap. The CDR3 is 13 amino acids. Germline assignment: CDR1 LGHDT and CDR2 YNNKEL (reference sequence). The CDR3 loop is CASSQDQRDGYTF. DNA of the CDR3: TGTGCCAGCAGCCAAGATCAAAGGGATGGCTACACCTTC.

V and J are TRBV7-2 and TRBJ1-5; D is undetermined. CDR3 size: 15 residues. V was shortened by 3 bases and J by 1 base, with 10 bases between the two germline ends. Germline loops: CDR1 SGHTA, CDR2 FQGNSA. The CDR3 reads CASSFGSGSNQPQHF. The CDR3 DNA sequence: TGTGCCAGCAGCTTTGGGTCGGGGAGCAATCAGCCCCAGCATTTT.

The chain links TRBV19 to TRBJ1-2; D unresolved. Trimming removed 2 bases from V and 2 bases from J, with 15 bases in between. The CDR3 consists of 16 residues. Germline V gives CDR1 LNHDA, CDR2 SQIVND (reference sequence). This chain's CDR3 is CASSILSVRQNYGYTF. DNA of the CDR3: TGTGCCAGTAGTATATTGTCTGTGAGGCAAAACTATGGCTACACCTTC. The variable domain in full, completed from reference TRBV19 and TRBJ1-2, reads DGGITQSPKYLFRKEGQNVTLSCEQNLNHDAMYWYRQDPGQGLRLIYYSQIVNDFQKGDIAEGYSVSREKKESFPLTVTSAQKNPTAFYLCASSILSVRQNYGYTFGSGTRLTVV.

The chain links TRBV3-1 (or the pseudogene TRBV3-2) to TRBJ2-3; D is uncertain. CDR3 size: 15 residues. Germline assignment: CDR1 LGHDT and CDR2 YNNKEL (reference sequence). Between the trimmed V and J ends, which lost 1 base and 0 bases, there was a span of 8 bases. CDR3 DNA sequence: TGTGCCAGCAGCCAAGGGTTCACTAGCACAGATACGCAGTATTTT. This encodes CASSQGFTSTDTQYF.

The chain employs TRBV29-1 and TRBJ2-3; a weak D match, TRBD1 (5 bases). Trimming took off 5 bases at V and 1 base at J, with 10 bases between the two ends. CDR1 is SQVTM and CDR2 is ANQGSEA in the germline V gene. There are 13 residues in the CDR3. This CDR3 reads CSVLRGGTDTQYF. The CDR3 DNA reads as TGCAGCGTTTTAAGGGGCGGCACAGATACGCAGTATTTT.

V gene TRBV4-2 combines with J gene TRBJ2-1; D gene uncertain. The CDR3 has 12 amino acids. The ends were cut back, 2 bases at V and 9 bases at J, with 8 bases in the middle. Germline V gene data show CDR1 as LGHNA and CDR2 as YNFKEQ. CDR3 amino acids: CASSQWETEQFF. Written as DNA, the CDR3 is TGTGCCAGCAGCCAATGGGAAACTGAGCAGTTCTTC.

This clone has just a few counts. The V gene is TRBV11-2, the J gene TRBJ2-5; D not resolved. The V end was cut by 6 bases, the J end by 0 bases, with 2 bases between. The CDR3 has 11 amino acids. Germline lookup yields CDR1 SGHAT and CDR2 FQNNGV. The CDR3 region is CASSYQETQYF. The CDR3 nucleotides read TGTGCCAGCAGTTACCAAGAGACCCAGTACTTC.

This chain connects TRBV30 to TRBJ2-7; 7 bases fit TRBD1. V dropped 2 bases and J dropped 0; count of bases not matched to a gene: 7. Germline CDR1 GTSNPN, CDR2 SVGIG (reference sequence). CDR3 length: 15 amino acids. The CDR3 nucleotides read TGTGCCTGGAGTCTGGGACAGTCAAGCTCCTACGAGCAGTACTTC. This sequence encodes CAWSLGQSSSYEQYF.

J is TRBJ1-3 and V is TRBV7-6; D perhaps matches TRBD1 (5 bases). The CDR3 consists of 14 residues. Trimming removed 2 bases from V and 2 bases from J, with 7 bases in between. Per germline, CDR1 SGHVS and CDR2 FNYEAQ. The CDR3, as DNA: TGTGCCAGCAGCTTACTGGGACCTGGAAACACCATATATTTT. Translated: CASSLLGPGNTIYF.

CDR3 coding DNA: TGTGCCAGCAGTAAGGGGGCCTATGGCTACACCTTC. This encodes CASSKGAYGYTF. V usage is TRBV27 and J usage is TRBJ1-2; 7 bases line up with TRBD1. CDR3 length equals 12 residues. Germline assignment: CDR1 MNHEY and CDR2 SMNVEV (reference sequence). V lost 5 bases, J lost 4 bases, and 1 base stayed unmatched.

The V call is TRBV5-4, the J call TRBJ2-2; 11 bases agree with TRBD2. Unmatched junction bases numbered 1, after V lost 3 bases and J lost 6 bases. CDR3 length: 14 residues. Germline V CDR1 and CDR2: SGHNT, YYREEE (reference sequence). The CDR3 loop is CASSYSGGAGELFF. DNA for the CDR3: TGTGCCAGCAGCTATAGCGGGGGGGCCGGGGAGCTGTTTTTT.

This chain links TRBV3-1 (or the pseudogene TRBV3-2) with TRBJ2-5; the D call may be TRBD1 or TRBD2 (5 bases each). V was trimmed by 0 bases and J by 7 bases, leaving 15 bases between them. The germline CDR1 and CDR2 sequences are LGHDT and YNNKEL (reference sequence). This CDR3 region has 15 residues. As DNA, the CDR3 is TGTGCCAGCAGCCAAGATGGGGGAGCCCCCGGGACCCAGTACTTC. Translation gives CASSQDGGAPGTQYF.

The chain uses TRBV18 and TRBJ2-3; TRBD2 is a possible D gene (5 bases). Germline assignment: CDR1 KGHSH and CDR2 LQKENI. The V and J ends lost 1 base and 0 bases respectively, with 8 bases between them. The CDR3 is made up of 15 amino acids. CDR3 protein: CASSPLGGSTDTQYF. CDR3 bases: TGTGCCAGCTCACCACTCGGCGGGAGCACAGATACGCAGTATTTT. The full variable domain, its missing parts supplied by reference TRBV18 and TRBJ2-3, is NAGVMQNPRHLVRRRGQEARLRCSPMKGHSHVYWYRQLPEEGLKFMVYLQKENIIDESGMPKERFSAEFPKEGPSILRIQQVVRGDSAAYFCASSPLGGSTDTQYFGPGTRLTVL.

The rearrangement uses TRBV7-8 and TRBJ2-5, with a weak D call TRBD1 (5 bases). The CDR3 sequence is 13 residues long. CDR1 SGHVS and CDR2 FQNEAQ come from the germline V gene. The V and J ends lost 1 base and 5 bases respectively, with 8 bases between them. The CDR3 sequence: CASSLGRVETQYF. The CDR3 DNA follows: TGTGCCAGCAGCTTAGGCAGGGTCGAGACCCAGTACTTC. The full variable domain, with the rest looked up from reference TRBV7-8 and TRBJ2-5, is GAGVSQSPRYKVAKRGQDVALRCDPISGHVSLFWYQQALGQGPEFLTYFQNEAQLDKSGLPSDRFFAERPEGSVSTLKIQRTQQEDSAVYLCASSLGRVETQYFGPGTRLLVL.

V is TRBV18 and J is TRBJ2-7; 9 nucleotides align to TRBD1. The V and J ends lost 0 bases and 1 base, in that order; junction bases with no gene match: 7. Germline V gene sequence: CDR1 KGHSH, CDR2 LQKENI. CDR3 length: 17 amino acids. As DNA, the CDR3 is TGTGCCAGCTCACCACCCCCCTGGGACAGGGTATCCTACGAGCAGTACTTC. This gives the protein CASSPPPWDRVSYEQYF.